Described below is a single T cell receptor beta chain sequence and its context. The data derive from a study of control samples from healthy donors and cancer patients. Sequencing was performed with immunoSEQ multiplex PCR; in TCRdb, only in-frame clones are kept and a portion is missing. The repertoire holds about 120,000 clones, with roughly 87% as singletons. The sequencing input was blood. The clonotype comes from a man between 18 and 35 years old in good health.

The DNA of the CDR3 is TGTGCCAGCAATGAGGCCTGGAGAAAAGAGACCCAGTACTTC. It encodes CASNEAWRKETQYF. This chain uses TRBV25-1 with TRBJ2-5, with D unclear. This CDR3 contains 14 residues. CDR1 is MGHDK, CDR2 SYGVNS, per germline. Trimming removed 7 bases at V and 3 bases at J, with 15 bases between.